The sequence of this TCR beta chain was determined in a study of T-cell memory formation after mild COVID-19. In the study overall: The TCR clusters were mostly specific to one donor. Notes on the study in general: CD4+ contracting clones were mainly CM and EM; CD8+ ones, EMRA.

This clonotype was recorded a few times. The antigen is not known. MiXCR, run by TCRdb on the 5' RACE reads, gives a single entry per CDR3 protein. The data contain roughly 130,000 distinct CDR3 sequences, about 5.9% of them singletons. Sequencing used PBMCs or a T cell subset sorted from them (not recorded which). The receptor was derived from an adult woman who had mild COVID-19 (a few samples of this study predate the infection). Cell type and time point are not known.

The CDR3 coding sequence is TGTGCCAGCAGCCTGAACACCGACTATGGCTACACCTTC. Translated, it gives CASSLNTDYGYTF. The chain has TRBV7-9 and TRBJ1-2, with D unclear. V lost 5 bases and J 3 bases, leaving 10 bases between the germline ends. Germline V gene data show CDR1 as SEHNR and CDR2 as FQNEAQ (reference sequence). The CDR3 extends over 13 amino acids.